The 24 T cell receptor beta chains below come from one sample, sequenced in a study of blood T cell repertoires in COVID-19. Clones were sequenced by immunoSEQ multiplex PCR, and TCRdb holds only the in-frame ones, with some missing. The data hold a few hundred thousand clones, with around 87% observed a single time. The sequenced sample was peripheral blood. These receptors came from a woman aged 50 to 60 with acute or convalescent COVID-19.

The chain employs TRBV4-1 and TRBJ2-5; 14 nucleotides line up with TRBD2. The CDR3 is 16 residues long. Germline assignment: CDR1 MGHRA and CDR2 YSYEKL. J lost 5 bases, V lost 4 bases, and 6 bases had no gene match. The CDR3 coding sequence is TGCGCCAGCAGCCCTGGACTAGCGGGAGGTTGGGAGACCCAGTACTTC. Residues: CASSPGLAGGWETQYF.

The chain combines TRBV10-3 with TRBJ2-7, with 8 bases identical to TRBD1. Germline lookup yields CDR1 ENHRY and CDR2 SYGVKD. With 5 bases clipped from V and 5 bases from J, the junction kept 14 bases outside the gene matches. This CDR3 contains 16 residues. CDR3 region: CAISPGRTGTGNEQYF. CDR3 in DNA: TGTGCCATCAGTCCCGGGCGGACAGGGACCGGGAACGAGCAGTACTTC.

The chain joins TRBV4-2 to TRBJ2-3, with TRBD1 matching over 7 bases. Per the germline V gene, CDR1 is LGHNA and CDR2 is YNFKEQ. The trim removed 0 bases at V and 14 bases at J, leaving 8 bases unmatched. The CDR3 is 13 residues long. The CDR3 here is CASSQELWDRTYF. The DNA of the CDR3 is TGTGCCAGCAGCCAAGAGTTATGGGACAGAACGTATTTT.

The chain joins TRBV5-1 to TRBJ2-3; D is unresolved. Trimming took off 2 bases at V and 4 bases at J, with 8 bases between the two ends. The CDR3 is made up of 13 amino acids. Germline-derived CDR1 and CDR2 are SGHRS and YFSETQ. The chain's CDR3 is CASSFSFSDTQYF. In DNA, the CDR3 is TGCGCCAGCAGCTTTAGCTTCTCAGATACGCAGTATTTT. Variable domain in full (rest from reference TRBV5-1 and TRBJ2-3): KAGVTQTPRYLIKTRGQQVTLSCSPISGHRSVSWYQQTPGQGLQFLFEYFSETQRNKGNFPGRFSGRQFSNSRSEMNVSTLELGDSALYLCASSFSFSDTQYFGPGTRLTVL.

J is TRBJ1-4 and V is TRBV2, with TRBD1 matching 8 bases. With V trimmed by 3 bases and J by 8 bases, 5 bases remained unmatched. CDR1 is SNHLY and CDR2 is FYNNEI in the germline V gene. The CDR3 covers 14 residues. CDR3 in amino acids: CASSDTGGLEKLFF. The CDR3 coding sequence is TGTGCCAGCAGTGACACAGGGGGACTAGAAAAACTGTTTTTT.

This chain links TRBV2 with TRBJ2-1; D remains unclear. Germline assignment: CDR1 SNHLY and CDR2 FYNNEI. Trimming removed 4 bases from V and 5 bases from J, with 9 bases in between. The CDR3 spans 13 residues. CDR3 DNA: TGTGCCAGCAGTGCAGGCTCTGACAATGAGCAGTTCTTC. Its translation: CASSAGSDNEQFF. The full variable domain, its missing parts supplied by reference TRBV2 and TRBJ2-1, is EPEVTQTPSHQVTQMGQEVILRCVPISNHLYFYWYRQILGQKVEFLVSFYNNEISEKSEIFDDQFSVERPDGSNFTLKIRSTKLEDSAMYFCASSAGSDNEQFFGPGTRLTVL.

The V gene is TRBV2, the J gene TRBJ2-3; 8 nucleotides agree with TRBD2. CDR3 length equals 14 residues. CDR1 is SNHLY, CDR2 FYNNEI, per germline. J lost 5 bases, V lost 2 bases, and 3 bases had no gene match. In DNA, the CDR3 is TGTGCCAGCAGTGAAAGCGGGAGTTTAGATACGCAGTATTTT. It yields the protein CASSESGSLDTQYF.

This clone was detected only once. At one end the junction does not follow the germline gene, possibly because of a read error. The genes are TRBV7-2 and TRBJ1-6, with D maybe TRBD1 (5 bases). Germline assignment: CDR1 SGHTA and CDR2 FQGNSA. There are 15 residues in the CDR3. The CDR3: CVSSFIQVYNSPLHF. DNA for the CDR3: TGTGTCAGCAGCTTTATACAGGTCTATAATTCACCCCTCCACTTT.

The chain joins TRBV18 to TRBJ1-1, with D possibly being TRBD1 (6 bases). Germline assignment: CDR1 KGHSH and CDR2 LQKENI. The germline V and J ends were trimmed by 5 bases and 2 bases, with 15 bases remaining between them. CDR3 size: 15 residues. This CDR3 reads CASSRTGQSNTEAFF. CDR3 nucleotide sequence: TGTGCCAGCTCAAGAACGGGACAAAGTAACACTGAAGCTTTCTTT.

This clone appeared once. Here the CDR3 reads CATGALRPYEQYF. The CDR3 DNA follows: TGTGCCACGGGAGCCTTGAGACCCTACGAGCAGTACTTC. The chain has TRBV11-3 and TRBJ2-7, with a weak D call TRBD2 (6 bases). CDR3 length: 13 residues. CDR1 is SGHNT, CDR2 YENEEA, per germline. Trimming shortened V by 10 bases and J by 2 bases, and 15 bases separated the two germline ends.

V and J are TRBV12-3 or TRBV12-4 and TRBJ1-2, with 9 bases lining up with TRBD1. This CDR3 region has 13 residues. Unmatched junction bases numbered 7, after V lost 6 bases and J lost 8 bases. CDR3 sequence (DNA): TGTGCCAGCAGCAAACAGGGGGCAGGGGGCTACACCTTC. It specifies CASSKQGAGGYTF.

V gene TRBV6-5 combines with J gene TRBJ1-1; possible D gene TRBD1, 6 bases. The germline gives CDR1 MNHEY, CDR2 SVGAGI. The V end was cut by 5 bases, the J end by 3 bases, with 13 bases between. This CDR3 is built from 14 residues. CDR3 sequence (DNA): TGTGCCAGCAGTCCAAAGGACAGAGACACTGAAGCTTTCTTT. Protein: CASSPKDRDTEAFF.

This rearrangement joins TRBV29-1 to TRBJ2-5; tentative D call: TRBD1 (5 bases). Germline V gene sequence: CDR1 SQVTM, CDR2 ANQGSEA. Trimming removed 2 bases at V and 5 bases at J, with 12 bases between. The CDR3 covers 13 residues. The CDR3 nucleotides are TGCAGCGTTGAAAGGCAGGGCCTGGAGACCCAGTACTTC. Protein sequence: CSVERQGLETQYF.

The chain uses TRBV5-4 and TRBJ1-3; D unclear. Trimming shortened V by 4 bases and J by 0 bases, and 14 bases separated the two germline ends. CDR1 and CDR2 (germline): SGHNT, YYREEE (reference sequence). This CDR3 is built from 16 residues. DNA of the CDR3: TGTGCCAGCAGCCATCGGATAGGGAGCTCTGGAAACACCATATATTTT. The encoded protein is CASSHRIGSSGNTIYF.

This rearrangement joins TRBV3-1 (or the pseudogene TRBV3-2) to TRBJ2-7; the match to TRBD1 covers 9 bases. The trim removed 5 bases at V and 6 bases at J, leaving 8 bases unmatched. This CDR3 is 14 amino acids long. Germline V lookup: CDR1 LGHDT, CDR2 YNNKEL (reference sequence). The CDR3 region has the DNA TGTGCCAGCAGCTTACAGGGGGCCGCAGCCGAGCAGTACTTC. Translation: CASSLQGAAAEQYF.

The chain recombines TRBV7-9 with TRBJ2-2, with 8 nucleotides matching TRBD2. This CDR3 has 15 amino acids. Per the germline V gene, CDR1 is SEHNR and CDR2 is FQNEAQ (reference sequence). V gave up 7 bases and J gave up 0 bases; unmatched junction bases: 4. The CDR3 nucleotides read TGTGCCAGCAACGGACTAGCAGCGAACACCGGGGAGCTGTTTTTT. This translates into CASNGLAANTGELFF.

The genes are TRBV5-1 and TRBJ2-2; possible D gene TRBD2, 5 bases. CDR3 length: 16 amino acids. Trimming removed 2 bases from V and 3 bases from J, with 14 bases in between. Germline CDR1 SGHRS, CDR2 YFSETQ. The DNA for the CDR3 is TGCGCCAGCAGCTTTTTGCCCCTCGGGGACACCGGGGAGCTGTTTTTT. Translating gives CASSFLPLGDTGELFF.

This clone was seen just once. The CDR3 loop is CASRPGLAGYEQYF. The CDR3 DNA sequence: TGTGCCAGCAGACCGGGACTAGCAGGTTACGAGCAGTACTTC. The rearrangement joins TRBV11-2 to TRBJ2-7; 9 nucleotides line up with TRBD2. Germline V gene data show CDR1 as SGHAT and CDR2 as FQNNGV. CDR3 length equals 14 residues. V was pared by 6 bases and J by 4 bases, with 7 bases of the junction left unmatched. Complete variable domain (other parts from reference TRBV11-2 and TRBJ2-7): EAGVAQSPRYKIIEKRQSVAFWCNPISGHATLYWYQQILGQGPKLLIQFQNNGVVDDSQLPKDRFSAERLKGVDSTLKIQPAKLEDSAVYLCASRPGLAGYEQYFGPGTRLTVT.

CDR3 residues: CASSSSGVSYEQFF. In DNA, the CDR3 is TGTGCCAGTTCGAGCAGCGGAGTCTCCTATGAGCAGTTCTTC. V gene TRBV15 combines with J gene TRBJ2-1, with a possible D match to TRBD2 (5 bases). CDR1 and CDR2 from the germline V gene are LNHNV and YYDKDF (reference sequence). The V end lost 10 bases, the J end lost 8 bases, and 21 bases lay between the germline ends. The CDR3 consists of 14 residues.

The count of this clone is one. This chain joins TRBV15 and TRBJ2-1; D might be TRBD2 (6 bases). The CDR3 has 16 residues. Germline assignment: CDR1 LNHNV and CDR2 YYDKDF (reference sequence). Trimming shortened V by 0 bases and J by 6 bases, and 15 bases separated the two germline ends. CDR3 protein: CATSRDLPGAPNEQFF. The CDR3 nucleotides read TGTGCCACCAGCAGAGATCTTCCGGGAGCCCCCAATGAGCAGTTCTTC.

This clone was seen once. The chain couples TRBV19 to TRBJ1-1; 8 bases map to TRBD1. Germline assignment: CDR1 LNHDA and CDR2 SQIVND (reference sequence). V lost 10 bases, J lost 2 bases, and 6 bases stayed unmatched. The CDR3 is 13 amino acids. CDR3 loop: CAISDRGNTEAFF. CDR3 DNA sequence: TGTGCCATTTCCGACAGGGGAAACACTGAAGCTTTCTTT.

J is TRBJ1-2 and V is TRBV6-6, with TRBD1 matching over 9 bases. J gave up 8 bases and V 4 bases, and 8 bases lay outside the gene matches. The CDR3 length is 14 residues. Germline V CDR1 and CDR2: MNHNY, SVGAGI (reference sequence). In DNA, the CDR3 is TGTGCCAGCAGTTCATCAACAGGGGGCTACGGCTACACCTTC. Its protein is CASSSSTGGYGYTF.

The V call is TRBV30, the J call TRBJ1-4, with TRBD1 identical over 8 bases. This CDR3 is built from 15 residues. Germline assignment: CDR1 GTSNPN and CDR2 SVGIG (reference sequence). Losses at the gene ends were 2 bases for V and 11 bases for J; bases not matched to a gene: 13. The CDR3 region is CAWSTWGQDAMKLFF. Here the CDR3 DNA reads TGTGCCTGGAGTACTTGGGGACAGGACGCCATGAAACTGTTTTTT.

The chain recombines TRBV7-2 with TRBJ1-5; TRBD1 aligns across 10 bases. V lost 4 bases and J lost 7; bases outside the gene matches: 7. The CDR3 spans 15 residues. In germline, CDR1 is SGHTA, CDR2 FQGNSA. This CDR3 reads CASSSRQGAGQPQHF. The DNA for the CDR3 is TGTGCCAGCAGCTCCCGACAGGGGGCCGGACAGCCCCAGCATTTT.